Each of the 25 T cell receptor beta chains below was sequenced from the same sample in a study of T cells in Graves' hyperthyroidism and ophthalmopathy. TCR beta CDR3 region amplification was performed from RNA transcripts. Primed by the HTBI set, a first-round RT-PCR was run on the TCR CDR3. One entry per CDR3 protein, called by TCRdb with MiXCR from the multiplex PCR reads. This sample has about 290,000 distinct CDR3 sequences, with roughly 15% found just once. Sequencing used blood. These receptors were taken from a young man with Graves' hyperthyroidism.

In its sample, this clonotype was seen once. A much larger clone lies one base from this, so it may be a read error. The J gene is TRBJ1-1, the V gene TRBV12-3 or TRBV12-4; a possible D gene is TRBD1 (6 bases). The CDR3 is made up of 13 amino acids. The CDR3 DNA reads as TGTGCCGGCAGTTGGACAGAACGGACTGAAGCTTTCTTT. It codes for CAGSWTERTEAFF.

This clonotype was seen a few times. J is TRBJ1-6 and V is TRBV3-1, with D hard to call. The germline gives CDR1 LGHDT, CDR2 YNNKEL (reference sequence). This CDR3 comprises 12 residues. V was pared by 6 bases and J by 8 bases, with 8 bases between. CDR3 sequence (DNA): TGTGCCAGCAGGCAGAGGGATTCACCCCTCCACTTT. Translating gives CASRQRDSPLHF.

The V call is TRBV10-3, the J call TRBJ1-1; no reliable D call. The germline CDR1 and CDR2 sequences are ENHRY and SYGVKD. The CDR3 contains 12 residues. Trimming cost V 10 bases and J 5 bases, with 14 bases left between them. In DNA form, the CDR3 reads TGTGCCACCCAGACGGCGGGGACTGAAGCTTTCTTT. Protein sequence: CATQTAGTEAFF.

This clonotype was picked up many times. V and J are TRBV5-1 and TRBJ1-4, with a possible D match to TRBD1 (6 bases). CDR1 and CDR2 (germline): SGHRS, YFSETQ. The ends were cut back, 2 bases at V and 7 bases at J, with 12 bases in the middle. This CDR3 region has 14 residues. The CDR3: CASSFWGPGEKLFF. The CDR3 DNA reads as TGCGCCAGCAGCTTTTGGGGGCCTGGTGAAAAACTGTTTTTT.

This chain connects TRBV25-1 to TRBJ1-1, with D possibly TRBD1 on 5 matching bases. The germline V gene has CDR1 MGHDK and CDR2 SYGVNS. The CDR3 spans 13 residues. V was pared by 2 bases and J by 7 bases, with 11 bases between. CDR3 protein: CASSEQGGNEAFF. The CDR3 region has the DNA TGTGCCAGCAGTGAACAGGGCGGAAATGAAGCTTTCTTT.

This clonotype was recorded a few times. The chain is built from TRBV15 and TRBJ2-1; 9 bases align to TRBD1. CDR3 length: 17 residues. The V and J ends lost 4 bases and 6 bases, in that order; junction bases with no gene match: 13. CDR1 and CDR2 from the germline V gene are LNHNV and YYDKDF (reference sequence). CDR3 in amino acids: CATSKSLHGQGTNEQFF. The CDR3 nucleotides read TGTGCCACCAGCAAAAGCCTCCACGGACAGGGGACCAATGAGCAGTTCTTC. Variable domain in full (rest from reference TRBV15 and TRBJ2-1): DAMVIQNPRYQVTQFGKPVTLSCSQTLNHNVMYWYQQKSSQAPKLLFHYYDKDFNNEADTPDNFQSRRPNTSFCFLDIRSPGLGDTAMYLCATSKSLHGQGTNEQFFGPGTRLTVL.

In the case of this clonotype: A much larger clone differs from this one at a single base, so this may be a read error. The chain recombines TRBV5-1 with TRBJ2-7, with a tentative D call TRBD1 (5 bases). This CDR3 region has 12 residues. Germline-derived CDR1 and CDR2 are SGHRS and YFSETQ. V lost 9 bases and J 3 bases, leaving 13 bases between the germline ends. CDR3 nucleotide sequence: TGCGCCATTCCGGACACGCACTACGAGCAGTACTTC. Residues: CAIPDTHYEQYF.

Comments on this clonotype: A much bigger clone sits one base away, suggesting this may be a read error. The chain uses TRBV7-9 and TRBJ2-3, with 7 bases matching TRBD1. Germline CDR1 SEHNR, CDR2 FQNEAQ (reference sequence). The CDR3 is made up of 16 amino acids. CDR3 sequence (DNA): TGTACCAGCAGCCCCCCCGGGACAGCGATCACAGATACGCAGTATTTT. Protein sequence: CTSSPPGTAITDTQYF.

For the CDR3, the DNA is TGTGCCATCAGTGGACTTGAAGAGACCCAGTACTTC. Its translation is CAISGLEETQYF. The chain uses TRBV10-3 and TRBJ2-5; D uncertain. The V end lost 4 bases, the J end lost 3 bases, and 6 bases lay between the germline ends. Germline V gene sequence: CDR1 ENHRY, CDR2 SYGVKD. The CDR3 contains 12 residues.

Remarks on this clonotype: An end of the junction does not agree with germline; a read error may underlie this. The rearrangement joins TRBV13 to TRBJ2-7; D is unresolved. This CDR3 region has 12 residues. Germline CDR1 is PRHDT and CDR2 is FYEKMQ (reference sequence). The CDR3 spells CASSQGSYERYF. The CDR3 bases are TGTGCCAGCAGCCAAGGCTCCTACGAGCGGTACTTC.

The sample holds a few counts of this clonotype. This chain joins TRBV7-2 and TRBJ2-2, with 7 bases that match TRBD1. The CDR3 extends over 16 amino acids. The J segment lost 7 bases and the V segment lost 4 bases, leaving 12 bases of the junction unmatched. Germline V CDR1 and CDR2: SGHTA, FQGNSA. The CDR3 reads CASSSYSGTAYGELFF. The CDR3 DNA reads TGTGCCAGCAGCTCGTACTCCGGGACAGCTTACGGGGAGCTGTTTTTT.

This clonotype was seen many times. The genes are TRBV11-2 and TRBJ2-7; a possible D gene is TRBD2 (6 bases). V dropped 6 bases and J dropped 0 bases, with 12 bases sitting between them. The CDR3 is 14 residues long. Germline V CDR1 and CDR2: SGHAT, FQNNGV. The CDR3: CASSIAESSYEQYF. As DNA, the CDR3 is TGTGCCAGCAGTATAGCGGAAAGCTCCTACGAGCAGTACTTC.

CDR3 sequence reads: CASTPGPGAAGELFF. As DNA, the CDR3 is TGTGCCAGCACCCCGGGACCGGGGGCGGCCGGGGAGCTGTTTTTT. V is TRBV27 and J is TRBJ2-2; D is tentatively TRBD1 or TRBD2 (6 bases each). Trimming cost V 7 bases and J 6 bases, with 18 bases left between them. There are 15 residues in the CDR3. CDR1 and CDR2 from the germline V gene are MNHEY and SMNVEV (reference sequence).

In its sample, this clonotype was seen many times. The chain combines TRBV11-3 with TRBJ2-5, with D perhaps TRBD1 (5 bases). The CDR3 length is 16 residues. Germline V CDR1 and CDR2: SGHNT, YENEEA. V gave up 0 bases and J gave up 7 bases, with 18 bases separating them. DNA for the CDR3: TGTGCCAGCAGCTTAGATGGGGCTCACAGGATTGGGACCCAGTACTTC. Translating it yields CASSLDGAHRIGTQYF. Full variable domain (rest looked up from reference TRBV11-3 and TRBJ2-5): EAGVVQSPRYKIIEKKQPVAFWCNPISGHNTLYWYLQNLGQGPELLIRYENEEAVDDSQLPKDRFSAERLKGVDSTLKIQPAELGDSAVYLCASSLDGAHRIGTQYFGPGTRLLVL.

This clonotype was observed a few times. V usage is TRBV2 and J usage is TRBJ2-3; D is unclear. The V and J ends lost 6 bases and 0 bases respectively, with 13 bases between them. The CDR3 has 15 residues. Germline CDR1 and CDR2: SNHLY and FYNNEI. CDR3 region: CASRLLDISTDTQYF. The CDR3 coding sequence is TGTGCCAGCAGGCTGCTAGACATTAGCACAGATACGCAGTATTTT.

This clonotype has ten or more counts. This rearrangement joins TRBV30 to TRBJ2-5, with D perhaps given as TRBD1 or TRBD2 (6 bases each). Germline V gene lookup returns CDR1 GTSNPN and CDR2 SVGIG (reference sequence). The CDR3 runs to 13 residues. The germline V and J ends were trimmed by 4 bases and 3 bases, with 12 bases remaining between them. As DNA, the CDR3 is TGTGCCTGGACGGAGGGGGTGAAAGAGACCCAGTACTTC. Protein product: CAWTEGVKETQYF.

This clonotype was seen repeatedly, ten times or more. The chain recombines TRBV28 with TRBJ2-5; TRBD2 might be the D (5 bases). Trimming shortened V by 3 bases and J by 4 bases, and 18 bases separated the two germline ends. Germline V CDR1 and CDR2: MDHEN, SYDVKM. The CDR3 has 16 residues. The CDR3 reads CASSFEFERVLETQYF. The CDR3 DNA reads as TGTGCCAGCAGTTTTGAGTTTGAGAGGGTATTAGAGACCCAGTACTTC.

This clonotype occurred many times. The chain carries TRBV7-3 and TRBJ2-1; 11 bases match TRBD1. The CDR3 covers 13 residues. J gave up 6 bases and V 5 bases, and 0 bases lay outside the gene matches. Germline loops: CDR1 SGHTA, CDR2 FQGTGA. In nucleotides, the CDR3 is TGTGCCAGCAGCGGGACAGGGGGCAATGAGCAGTTCTTC. Translating gives CASSGTGGNEQFF. The full variable domain, with the rest looked up from reference TRBV7-3 and TRBJ2-1, is GAGVSQTPSNKVTEKGKYVELRCDPISGHTALYWYRQSLGQGPEFLIYFQGTGAADDSGLPNDRFFAVRPEGSVSTLKIQRTERGDSAVYLCASSGTGGNEQFFGPGTRLTVL.

In its sample, this clonotype was seen many times. The rearrangement links TRBV5-1 to TRBJ1-1; D may be TRBD1 (6 bases). With 1 base removed from V and 1 base from J, the gap between germline ends came to 11 bases. The CDR3 runs 15 residues. Germline CDR1 and CDR2: SGHRS and YFSETQ. The CDR3 DNA sequence: TGCGCCAGCAGCTTGAATACAGGGCGGAACACTGAAGCTTTCTTT. Translated: CASSLNTGRNTEAFF.

The chain recombines TRBV30 with TRBJ2-1; D is undetermined. The CDR3 has 11 residues. Germline values: CDR1 GTSNPN, CDR2 SVGIG (reference sequence). Trimming pared 2 bases from V and 14 bases from J, leaving 13 bases between. CDR3 coding DNA: TGTGCCTGGAGTTCGGGTACAGTCGAGTTCTTC. Protein sequence: CAWSSGTVEFF.

Turning to this clonotype: A clone one base away is much larger, so this may be a read error. V usage is TRBV2 and J usage is TRBJ2-7, with D tentatively TRBD2 (7 bases). This CDR3 is 15 amino acids long. Germline lookup yields CDR1 SNHLY and CDR2 FYNNEI. The V and J ends lost 2 bases and 3 bases respectively, with 14 bases between them. CDR3 DNA: TGTGCCAGCAGTGAATGGTCAGGGGAGGGCTACGAGCAGTACTTC. This gives the protein CASSEWSGEGYEQYF.

The rearrangement uses TRBV7-9 and TRBJ2-2, with D unclear. Trimming removed 1 base at V and 6 bases at J, with 6 bases between. The CDR3 spans 13 residues. CDR1 is SEHNR, CDR2 FQNEAQ, per germline (reference sequence). For the CDR3, the DNA is TGTGCCAGCAGCTTAGTTTTATCCGGGGAGCTGTTTTTT. Protein sequence: CASSLVLSGELFF.

This clonotype has a count of ten or more. The chain uses TRBV12-3 or TRBV12-4 and TRBJ2-2; 7 bases match TRBD2. The length of the CDR3 is 18 residues. V lost 6 bases and J lost 0; bases outside the gene matches: 13. As DNA, the CDR3 is TGTGCCAGCAGCCCCCCACCTAGCGGCCCCTCGAACACCGGGGAGCTGTTTTTT. It encodes CASSPPPSGPSNTGELFF.

The J gene is TRBJ1-2, the V gene TRBV12-3 or TRBV12-4, with D unresolved. V shed 6 bases and J shed 1 base, with 9 bases lying between them. This CDR3 spans 13 amino acids. This CDR3 reads CASSPADNYGYTF. DNA of the CDR3: TGTGCCAGCAGCCCCGCAGATAACTATGGCTACACCTTC.

This clonotype showed up many times. This chain joins TRBV6-2 or TRBV6-3 and TRBJ2-7; D is uncertain. The CDR3 length is 14 residues. Germline V gene data show CDR1 as MNHEY and CDR2 as SVGEGT. V lost 6 bases to trimming and J lost 3 bases, with 15 bases between them. The CDR3 spells CASRVLDTFYEQYF. In nucleotides, the CDR3 is TGTGCCAGCAGGGTCCTTGACACCTTCTACGAGCAGTACTTC.